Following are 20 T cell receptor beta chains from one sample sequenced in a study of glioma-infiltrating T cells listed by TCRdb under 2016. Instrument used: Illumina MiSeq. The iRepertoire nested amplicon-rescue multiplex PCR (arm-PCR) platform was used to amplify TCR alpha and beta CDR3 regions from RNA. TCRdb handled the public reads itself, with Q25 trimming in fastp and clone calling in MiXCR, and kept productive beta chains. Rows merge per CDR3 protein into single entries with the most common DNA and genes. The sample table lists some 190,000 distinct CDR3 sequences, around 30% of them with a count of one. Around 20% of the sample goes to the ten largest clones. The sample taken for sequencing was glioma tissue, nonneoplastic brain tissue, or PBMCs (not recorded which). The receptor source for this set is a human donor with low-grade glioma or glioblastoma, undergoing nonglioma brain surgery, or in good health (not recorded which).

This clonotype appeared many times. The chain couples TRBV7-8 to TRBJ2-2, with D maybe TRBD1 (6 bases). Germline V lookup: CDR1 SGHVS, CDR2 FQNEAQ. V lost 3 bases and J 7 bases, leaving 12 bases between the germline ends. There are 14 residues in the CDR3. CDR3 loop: CASSLYRVIGELFF. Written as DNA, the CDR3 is TGTGCCAGCAGCTTGTACAGGGTCATCGGGGAGCTGTTTTTT.

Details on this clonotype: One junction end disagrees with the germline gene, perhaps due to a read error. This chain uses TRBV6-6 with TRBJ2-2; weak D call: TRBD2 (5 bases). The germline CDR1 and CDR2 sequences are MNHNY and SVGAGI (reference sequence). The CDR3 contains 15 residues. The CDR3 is CASSQQRANTRELFF. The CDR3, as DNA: TGTGCCAGCAGTCAACAGAGGGCGAACACCAGGGAGCTGTTTTTT.

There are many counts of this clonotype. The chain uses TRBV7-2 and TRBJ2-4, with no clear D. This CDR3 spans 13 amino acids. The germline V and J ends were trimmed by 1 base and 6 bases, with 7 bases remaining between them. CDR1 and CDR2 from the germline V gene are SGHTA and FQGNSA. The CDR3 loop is CASSLVYRNIQYF. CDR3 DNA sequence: TGTGCCAGCAGCTTAGTTTACAGAAACATTCAGTACTTC.

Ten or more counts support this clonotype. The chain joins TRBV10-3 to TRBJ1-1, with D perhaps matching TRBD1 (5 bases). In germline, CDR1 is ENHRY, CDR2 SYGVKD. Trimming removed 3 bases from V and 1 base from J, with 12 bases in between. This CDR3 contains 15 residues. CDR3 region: CAISDPGRANTEAFF. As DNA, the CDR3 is TGTGCCATCAGTGACCCGGGACGTGCGAACACTGAAGCTTTCTTT.

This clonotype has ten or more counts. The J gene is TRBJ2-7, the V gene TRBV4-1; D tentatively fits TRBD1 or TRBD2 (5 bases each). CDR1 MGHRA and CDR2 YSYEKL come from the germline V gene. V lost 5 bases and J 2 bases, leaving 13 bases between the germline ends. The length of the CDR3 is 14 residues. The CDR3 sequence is CASSSGTEAYEQYF. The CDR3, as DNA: TGCGCCAGCAGCTCCGGGACCGAGGCCTACGAGCAGTACTTC.

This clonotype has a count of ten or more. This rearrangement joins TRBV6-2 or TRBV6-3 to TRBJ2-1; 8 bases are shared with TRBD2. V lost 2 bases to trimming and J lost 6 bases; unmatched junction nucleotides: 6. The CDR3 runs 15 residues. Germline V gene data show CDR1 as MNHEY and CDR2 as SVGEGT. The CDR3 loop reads CASSYPEAGANEQFF. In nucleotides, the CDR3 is TGTGCCAGCAGTTACCCCGAAGCGGGGGCCAATGAGCAGTTCTTC.

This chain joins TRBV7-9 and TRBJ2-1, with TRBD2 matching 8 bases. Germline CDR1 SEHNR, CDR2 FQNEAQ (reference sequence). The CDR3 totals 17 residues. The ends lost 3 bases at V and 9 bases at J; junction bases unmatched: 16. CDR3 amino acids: CASSFRGGLVFYSEQFF. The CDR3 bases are TGTGCCAGCAGCTTTAGGGGGGGACTAGTCTTTTATAGTGAGCAGTTCTTC. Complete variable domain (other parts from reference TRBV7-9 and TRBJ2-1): DTGVSQNPRHKITKRGQNVTFRCDPISEHNRLYWYRQTLGQGPEFLTYFQNEAQLEKSRLLSDRFSAERPKGSFSTLEIQRTEQGDSAMYLCASSFRGGLVFYSEQFFGPGTRLTVL.

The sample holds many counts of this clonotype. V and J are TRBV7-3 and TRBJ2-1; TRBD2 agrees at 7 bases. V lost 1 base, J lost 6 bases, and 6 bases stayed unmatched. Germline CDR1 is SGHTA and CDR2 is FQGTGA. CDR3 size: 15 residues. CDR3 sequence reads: CASSLRGGWGNEQFF. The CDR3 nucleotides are TGTGCCAGCAGCTTAAGGGGGGGGTGGGGCAATGAGCAGTTCTTC. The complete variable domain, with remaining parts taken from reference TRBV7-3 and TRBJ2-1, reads GAGVSQTPSNKVTEKGKYVELRCDPISGHTALYWYRQSLGQGPEFLIYFQGTGAADDSGLPNDRFFAVRPEGSVSTLKIQRTERGDSAVYLCASSLRGGWGNEQFFGPGTRLTVL.

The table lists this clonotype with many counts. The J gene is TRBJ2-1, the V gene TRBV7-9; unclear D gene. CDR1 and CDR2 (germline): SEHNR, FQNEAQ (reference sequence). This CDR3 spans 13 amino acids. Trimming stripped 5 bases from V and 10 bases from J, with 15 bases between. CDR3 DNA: TGTGCCAGCAGCCTCCAGGACCGACGGGAGCAGTTCTTC. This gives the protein CASSLQDRREQFF.

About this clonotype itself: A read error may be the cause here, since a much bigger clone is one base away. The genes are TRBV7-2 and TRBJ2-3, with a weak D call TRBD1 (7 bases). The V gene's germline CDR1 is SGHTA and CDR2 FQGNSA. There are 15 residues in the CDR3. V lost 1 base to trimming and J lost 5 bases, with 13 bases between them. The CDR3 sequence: CASSLGFQGGDTQYF. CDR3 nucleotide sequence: TGTGCCAGCAGCTTAGGGTTCCAGGGGGGAGATACGCAGTATTTT.

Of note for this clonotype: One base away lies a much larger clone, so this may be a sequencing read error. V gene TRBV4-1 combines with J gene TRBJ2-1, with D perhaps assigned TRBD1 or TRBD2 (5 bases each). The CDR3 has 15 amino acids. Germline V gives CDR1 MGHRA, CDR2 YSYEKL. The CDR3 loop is CASSQDGTLYNEKFF. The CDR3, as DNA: TGCGCCAGCAGCCAAGACGGGACGCTCTACAATGAGAAGTTCTTC.

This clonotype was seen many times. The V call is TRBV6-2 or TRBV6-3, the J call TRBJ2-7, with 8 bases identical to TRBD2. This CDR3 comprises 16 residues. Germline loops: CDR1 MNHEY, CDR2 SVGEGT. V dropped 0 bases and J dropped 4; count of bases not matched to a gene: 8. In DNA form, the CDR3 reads TGTGCCAGCAGTTACTCGAGTAGCGGGGCCAATTACGAGCAGTACTTC. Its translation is CASSYSSSGANYEQYF.

The CDR3 reads CASSLVGGRERESTDTQYF. The DNA of the CDR3 is TGTGCCAGCAGCTTAGTTGGCGGGAGGGAGAGGGAAAGCACAGATACGCAGTATTTT. This rearrangement joins TRBV7-8 to TRBJ2-3; 9 bases line up with TRBD2. Germline-derived CDR1 and CDR2 are SGHVS and FQNEAQ. Trimming cost V 1 base and J 0 bases; bases outside gene matches: 11. The CDR3 is 19 amino acids. The full variable domain, with the rest looked up from reference TRBV7-8 and TRBJ2-3, is GAGVSQSPRYKVAKRGQDVALRCDPISGHVSLFWYQQALGQGPEFLTYFQNEAQLDKSGLPSDRFFAERPEGSVSTLKIQRTQQEDSAVYLCASSLVGGRERESTDTQYFGPGTRLTVL.

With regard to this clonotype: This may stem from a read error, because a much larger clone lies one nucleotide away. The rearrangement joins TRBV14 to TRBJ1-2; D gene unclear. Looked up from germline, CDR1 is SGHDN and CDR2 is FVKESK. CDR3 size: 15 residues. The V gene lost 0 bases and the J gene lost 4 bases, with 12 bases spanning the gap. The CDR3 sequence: CASSQEGWAVYGYTF. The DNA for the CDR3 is TGTGCCAGCAGCCAAGAAGGCTGGGCCGTCTATGGCTACACCTTC.

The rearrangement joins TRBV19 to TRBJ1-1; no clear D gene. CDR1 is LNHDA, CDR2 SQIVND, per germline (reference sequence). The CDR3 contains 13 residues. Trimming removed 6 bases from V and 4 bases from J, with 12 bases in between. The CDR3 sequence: CASRAGRATEAFF. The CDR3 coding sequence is TGTGCCAGTAGGGCCGGGAGGGCCACTGAAGCTTTCTTT. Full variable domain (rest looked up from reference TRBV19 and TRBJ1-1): DGGITQSPKYLFRKEGQNVTLSCEQNLNHDAMYWYRQDPGQGLRLIYYSQIVNDFQKGDIAEGYSVSREKKESFPLTVTSAQKNPTAFYLCASRAGRATEAFFGQGTRLTVV.

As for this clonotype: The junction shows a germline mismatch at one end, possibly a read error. CDR3 loop: CDSSGMAGVNTEAFF. In DNA form, the CDR3 reads TGTGACAGCAGTGGAATGGCAGGTGTGAACACTGAAGCTTTCTTT. The chain has TRBV6-2 or TRBV6-3 and TRBJ1-1, with D uncertain. The length of the CDR3 is 15 residues. Looked up from germline, CDR1 is MNHEY and CDR2 is SVGEGT.

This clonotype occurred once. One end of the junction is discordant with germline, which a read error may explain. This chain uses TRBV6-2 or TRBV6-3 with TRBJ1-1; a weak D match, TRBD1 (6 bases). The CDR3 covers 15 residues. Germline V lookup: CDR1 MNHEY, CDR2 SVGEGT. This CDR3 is CASSLLRGRSTEDFF. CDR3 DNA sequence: TGTGCCAGCAGTCTCCTCAGGGGACGGTCCACTGAAGATTTCTTT.

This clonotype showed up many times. Here the CDR3 reads CSAAGQAYTDTQYF. The CDR3 DNA sequence: TGCAGCGCCGCGGGACAGGCGTACACAGATACGCAGTATTTT. J is TRBJ2-3 and V is TRBV29-1; 8 nucleotides line up with TRBD1. Germline V CDR1 and CDR2: SQVTM, ANQGSEA. J lost 2 bases, V lost 7 bases, and 8 bases had no gene match. The CDR3 is 14 residues long.

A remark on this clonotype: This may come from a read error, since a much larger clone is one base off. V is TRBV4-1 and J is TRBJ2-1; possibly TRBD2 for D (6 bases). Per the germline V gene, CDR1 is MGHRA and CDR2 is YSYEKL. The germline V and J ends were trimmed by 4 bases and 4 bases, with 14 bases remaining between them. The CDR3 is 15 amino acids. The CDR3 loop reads CASSRLAPRYNEQFF. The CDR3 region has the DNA TGCGCCAGCAGCCGCCTAGCGCCTCGATACAATGAGCAGTTCTTC.

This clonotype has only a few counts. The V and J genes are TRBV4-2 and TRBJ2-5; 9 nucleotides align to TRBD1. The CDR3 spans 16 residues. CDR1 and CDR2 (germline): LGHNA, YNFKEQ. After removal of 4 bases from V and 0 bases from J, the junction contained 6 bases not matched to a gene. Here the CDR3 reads CASSLWGQGYQETQYF. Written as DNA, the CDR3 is TGTGCCAGCAGCCTATGGGGACAGGGATACCAAGAGACCCAGTACTTC.